What follows are 22 T cell receptor beta chains derived from one specimen sequenced in a study of T cells in localized non-small cell lung cancer. Measured with immunoSEQ multiplex PCR; TCRdb has only the in-frame clones, and not every one. The sample consists of 50,000 or so clones, over 80% of them appearing once. The sample in question was peripheral blood, obtained before any cancer treatment. Receptors originate from an older female donor with stage II squamous cell lung carcinoma.

The chain uses TRBV7-3 and TRBJ1-2; unclear D gene. The CDR3 length is 13 residues. V lost 2 bases and J lost 5, with 9 bases in between. The V gene's germline CDR1 is SGHTA and CDR2 FQGTGA. Here the CDR3 DNA reads TGTGCCAGCAGCTTAGGGCAGCCGTATGGCTACACCTTC. The encoded protein is CASSLGQPYGYTF.

The rearrangement links TRBV5-1 to TRBJ2-5; 7 bases align to TRBD1. The germline gives CDR1 SGHRS, CDR2 YFSETQ. The V gene end was trimmed by 4 bases and the J gene end by 3 bases; junction bases not matched to a gene: 12. The CDR3 has 16 amino acids. The CDR3 nucleotides read TGCGCCAGCAGCCCCCTGGGACAGAACTCCGAAGAGACCCAGTACTTC. Residues: CASSPLGQNSEETQYF.

This rearrangement joins TRBV19 to TRBJ2-5; 9 bases agree with TRBD1. The junction had 19 bases not matched to a gene; V was cut back by 6 bases and J by 5 bases. Germline assignment: CDR1 LNHDA and CDR2 SQIVND (reference sequence). The CDR3 spans 18 residues. CDR3 bases: TGTGCCAGTAGCCCCGACAGGGGGAGACCCTCTTGGCCTGAGACCCAGTACTTC. Translating gives CASSPDRGRPSWPETQYF.

On this clone: Germline is not matched at one junction end, which may reflect a read error. The chain employs TRBV30 and TRBJ1-2; D is uncertain. Germline V gene lookup returns CDR1 GTSNPN and CDR2 SVGIG (reference sequence). The CDR3 has 14 amino acids. The chain's CDR3 is CAWSSSNTMATPPF. CDR3 DNA: TGTGCCTGGAGTTCTAGCAATACTATGGCTACACCGCCCTTC.

The CDR3 region is CASSSNPGTSGGDKETQYF. Written as DNA, the CDR3 is TGCGCCAGCAGCTCGAACCCCGGGACTAGCGGGGGTGATAAAGAGACCCAGTACTTC. The J gene is TRBJ2-5, the V gene TRBV5-1, with 14 bases that match TRBD2. The CDR3 covers 19 residues. The germline gives CDR1 SGHRS, CDR2 YFSETQ. V lost 3 bases to trimming and J lost 3 bases; unmatched junction nucleotides: 13. The full variable domain, with the rest looked up from reference TRBV5-1 and TRBJ2-5, is KAGVTQTPRYLIKTRGQQVTLSCSPISGHRSVSWYQQTPGQGLQFLFEYFSETQRNKGNFPGRFSGRQFSNSRSEMNVSTLELGDSALYLCASSSNPGTSGGDKETQYFGPGTRLLVL.

On this clone itself: One end of the junction is discordant with germline, which a read error may explain. This sequence joins TRBV7-3 and TRBJ2-5; 7 positions agree with TRBD2. Per germline, CDR1 SGHTA and CDR2 FQGTGA. This CDR3 spans 13 amino acids. This CDR3 reads CASSSSGRETRYF. As DNA, the CDR3 is TGTGCCAGCAGCAGCTCCGGGCGGGAGACCCGGTACTTC.

As for this clone: One end of the junction fails to match germline, which may point to a read error. This chain connects TRBV6-1 to TRBJ1-1; D call uncertain. CDR3 length: 14 residues. Germline V gene data show CDR1 as MNHNS and CDR2 as SASEGT. The CDR3 DNA reads as TGTGCCAGCAGCCTAGATCCGGCCCTGGGAGAAGTTTTCTTT. Translation gives CASSLDPALGEVFF.

CDR3 DNA: TGTGCCAGCAGCTTAGGAGGGGGGGATTATGGCTACACCTTC. Its translation is CASSLGGGDYGYTF. The rearrangement joins TRBV7-6 to TRBJ1-2, with a possible D match to TRBD1 (6 bases). The germline gives CDR1 SGHVS, CDR2 FNYEAQ. The length of the CDR3 is 14 residues. V lost 1 base and J 5 bases, leaving 11 bases between the germline ends.

In its sample, this clone was seen once. The chain carries TRBV29-1 and TRBJ1-5, with D maybe TRBD1 (5 bases). The CDR3 has 14 residues. Per germline, CDR1 SQVTM and CDR2 ANQGSEA. Trimming removed 4 bases at V and 0 bases at J, with 10 bases between. The CDR3 DNA is TGCAGCGTTGGTGGGGCCCTTAGCAATCAGCCCCAGCATTTT. As protein: CSVGGALSNQPQHF.

The CDR3 sequence is CSVRWGDQPQHF. The DNA of the CDR3 is TGCAGCGTACGATGGGGGGATCAGCCCCAGCATTTT. The chain couples TRBV29-1 to TRBJ1-5; tentatively, D is TRBD1 (5 bases). CDR1 is SQVTM and CDR2 is ANQGSEA in the germline V gene. V lost 6 bases and J 5 bases, leaving 11 bases between the germline ends. The CDR3 covers 12 residues.

The chain has TRBV10-3 and TRBJ1-1; possibly TRBD1 for D (6 bases). V shed 11 bases and J shed 1 base, with 14 bases lying between them. The CDR3 loop spans 13 amino acids. Germline CDR1 ENHRY, CDR2 SYGVKD. The CDR3 spells CAAGRGENTEAFF. The CDR3 DNA follows: TGTGCCGCTGGGAGGGGGGAGAACACTGAAGCTTTCTTT.

The chain joins TRBV25-1 to TRBJ1-1; D remains ambiguous. This CDR3 is built from 14 residues. CDR1 and CDR2 (germline): MGHDK, SYGVNS. Trimming shortened V by 1 base and J by 11 bases, and 17 bases separated the two germline ends. The CDR3 here is CASSELGGKSEAFF. CDR3 DNA: TGTGCCAGCAGTGAATTGGGAGGGAAGAGTGAGGCTTTCTTT.

This rearrangement joins TRBV4-1 to TRBJ1-5, with D perhaps matching TRBD1 (6 bases). Germline CDR1 and CDR2: MGHRA and YSYEKL. The CDR3 covers 16 residues. V was clipped by 0 bases and J by 6 bases, with 15 bases between them. The CDR3 region has the DNA TGCGCCAGCAGCCAAGATCAGCGGGGGGCTAGTCAGCCCCAGCATTTT. Translated, it gives CASSQDQRGASQPQHF.

CDR3 coding DNA: TGTGCCAGTAGTTGGGAGGGGGCAACTAATGAAAAACTGTTTTTT. Residues: CASSWEGATNEKLFF. The chain recombines TRBV19 with TRBJ1-4, with a weak D call TRBD1 (6 bases). Germline V CDR1 and CDR2: LNHDA, SQIVND (reference sequence). The CDR3 consists of 15 residues. V lost 5 bases and J lost 0, with 10 bases in between.

This clone occurred once. The rearrangement links TRBV9 to TRBJ2-6, with D perhaps matching TRBD2 (6 bases). From germline, CDR1 is SGDLS and CDR2 YYNGEE. V lost 0 bases and J 0 bases, leaving 16 bases between the germline ends. The CDR3 extends over 19 amino acids. DNA of the CDR3: TGTGCCAGCAGCGTAGGAGGTAGGAGACTAGGCTCTGGGGCCAACGTCCTGACTTTC. Protein product: CASSVGGRRLGSGANVLTF.

This clone was counted between two and nine times. The rearrangement links TRBV10-3 to TRBJ2-3, with 8 bases lining up with TRBD1. Germline CDR1 reads ENHRY; CDR2 reads SYGVKD. This CDR3 comprises 16 residues. Germline trimming cut 4 bases from V and 4 bases from J; bases unmatched to any gene: 10. The CDR3, as DNA: TGTGCCATCAGTGGGGGAGGACAGGGAAGCGCAGATACGCAGTATTTT. Protein product: CAISGGGQGSADTQYF.

The chain is built from TRBV7-9 and TRBJ1-5; D is uncertain. The V gene's germline CDR1 is SEHNR and CDR2 FQNEAQ (reference sequence). The CDR3 has 13 amino acids. The V gene lost 3 bases and the J gene lost 5 bases, with 8 bases spanning the gap. This chain's CDR3 is CASSFSGDQPQHF. The CDR3 region has the DNA TGTGCCAGCAGCTTTTCCGGGGATCAGCCCCAGCATTTT. Full variable domain (remainder filled in from reference TRBV7-9 and TRBJ1-5): DTGVSQNPRHKITKRGQNVTFRCDPISEHNRLYWYRQTLGQGPEFLTYFQNEAQLEKSRLLSDRFSAERPKGSFSTLEIQRTEQGDSAMYLCASSFSGDQPQHFGDGTRLSIL.

The chain recombines TRBV28 with TRBJ2-2; D remains ambiguous. Germline V lookup: CDR1 MDHEN, CDR2 SYDVKM. The CDR3 covers 14 residues. Trimming cost V 5 bases and J 4 bases, with 11 bases left between them. CDR3 loop: CASSPTQVTGELFF. Written as DNA, the CDR3 is TGTGCCAGCAGTCCCACGCAGGTCACCGGGGAGCTGTTTTTT.

This chain uses TRBV7-2 with TRBJ1-2, with D possibly being TRBD1 (6 bases). V dropped 2 bases and J dropped 0 bases, with 16 bases sitting between them. The germline V gene encodes CDR1 SGHTA and CDR2 FQGNSA. The CDR3 consists of 17 residues. This chain's CDR3 is CASSLNFGQPTNYGYTF. For the CDR3, the DNA is TGTGCCAGCAGCTTAAATTTTGGACAGCCTACTAACTATGGCTACACCTTC.

This clone has only one observation. The V call is TRBV18, the J call TRBJ1-4, with TRBD1 matching over 11 bases. The V gene end was trimmed by 3 bases and the J gene end by 7 bases; junction bases not matched to a gene: 4. Germline values: CDR1 KGHSH, CDR2 LQKENI. The CDR3 has 15 residues. This chain's CDR3 is CASSPRTGGGEKLFF. For the CDR3, the DNA is TGTGCCAGCTCACCCAGGACAGGGGGCGGTGAAAAACTGTTTTTT.

This chain joins TRBV6-5 and TRBJ2-2; D call uncertain. Per germline, CDR1 MNHEY and CDR2 SVGAGI. V lost 6 bases and J 1 base, leaving 9 bases between the germline ends. The CDR3 covers 14 residues. The CDR3 coding sequence is TGTGCCAGCAGGTTCGCGATGAACACCGGGGAGCTGTTTTTT. Translating gives CASRFAMNTGELFF.

The chain joins TRBV5-1 to TRBJ2-1; 7 bases line up with TRBD2. The CDR3 has 15 residues. V shed 4 bases and J 0 bases; nucleotides not matched to a gene: 4. The germline gives CDR1 SGHRS, CDR2 YFSETQ. Here the CDR3 DNA reads TGCGCCAGCAGCCGGGACTATAGCTCCTACAATGAGCAGTTCTTC. The encoded protein is CASSRDYSSYNEQFF.